What follows is one T cell receptor beta chain and its context. Antigen specificity is unknown. The sample is drawn from a study of T cell responses to AZD1222 COVID-19 vaccine. In the study overall: Both about-4-week and about-12-week second-dose recipients were combined.

The assay was immunoSEQ multiplex PCR, and TCRdb's table has in-frame clones only and misses some. The sample yields some 150,000 clones, 90% to 95% seen once. Findings and limits, study-wide: Unmutated variant regions are reportedly targeted by nearly half of spike-specific TCRs. Repertoires were collected only later (after the peak T cell response had occurred).

The clonotype originates from an adult in good health. The source was peripheral blood, collected on day 0 of AZD1222 vaccination.

The CDR3: CATSRGGTGDDQPQHF. CDR3 DNA: TGTGCCACCAGCAGGGGAGGGACAGGCGACGATCAGCCCCAGCATTTT. The chain combines TRBV15 with TRBJ1-5; 8 bases line up with TRBD1. In germline, CDR1 is LNHNV, CDR2 YYDKDF (reference sequence). With V trimmed by 3 bases and J by 5 bases, 9 bases remained unmatched. The CDR3 totals 16 residues.